The entry below describes one T cell receptor beta chain. No antigen is known for it. This sample is part of a study of T-cell memory formation after mild COVID-19. General study results and limits: A balance of CD4 and CD8 characterized clones contracting day 15 to 85, whereas later expanders leaned CD4+.

Looked up from germline, CDR1 is MNHEY and CDR2 is SMNVEV (reference sequence). The length of the CDR3 is 15 residues. The V gene end was trimmed by 6 bases and the J gene end by 6 bases; junction bases not matched to a gene: 8. A single record per CDR3 protein comes from TCRdb applying MiXCR to the 5' RACE reads. Among under 350,000 distinct CDR3 sequences listed, around 15% were seen once. The receptor was derived from a man younger than 35 who had mild COVID-19 (a few samples of this study predate the infection). Cell type and time point are not known. The specimen sequenced was PBMCs or a T cell subset sorted from them (not recorded which). The chain is built from TRBV27 and TRBJ2-2; TRBD2 matches 9 bases. DNA for the CDR3: TGTGCCAGCAGGACGGGACTAGCCGGCGCCGGGGAGCTGTTTTTT. The encoded protein is CASRTGLAGAGELFF.